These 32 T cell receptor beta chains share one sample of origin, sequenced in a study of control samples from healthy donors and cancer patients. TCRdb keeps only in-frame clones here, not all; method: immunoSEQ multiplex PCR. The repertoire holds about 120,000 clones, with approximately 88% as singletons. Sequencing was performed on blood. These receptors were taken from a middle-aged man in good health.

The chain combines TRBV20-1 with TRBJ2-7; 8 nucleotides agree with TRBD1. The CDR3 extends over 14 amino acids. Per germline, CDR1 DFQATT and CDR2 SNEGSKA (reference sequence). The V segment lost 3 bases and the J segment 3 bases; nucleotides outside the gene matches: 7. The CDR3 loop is CSASATGAFYEQYF. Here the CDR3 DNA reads TGCAGTGCTAGTGCGACAGGGGCCTTCTACGAGCAGTACTTC.

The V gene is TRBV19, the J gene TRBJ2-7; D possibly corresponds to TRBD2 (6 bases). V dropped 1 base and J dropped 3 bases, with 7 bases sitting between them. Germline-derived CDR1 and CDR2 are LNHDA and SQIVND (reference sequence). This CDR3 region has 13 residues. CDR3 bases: TGTGCCAGTAGTATAGCGGGGGACTACGAGCAGTACTTC. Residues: CASSIAGDYEQYF.

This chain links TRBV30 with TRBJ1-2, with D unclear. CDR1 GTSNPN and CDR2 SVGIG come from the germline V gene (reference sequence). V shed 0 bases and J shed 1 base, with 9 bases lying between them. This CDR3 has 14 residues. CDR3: CAWSVGRDNYGYTF. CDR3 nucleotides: TGTGCCTGGAGTGTAGGTAGGGATAACTATGGCTACACCTTC.

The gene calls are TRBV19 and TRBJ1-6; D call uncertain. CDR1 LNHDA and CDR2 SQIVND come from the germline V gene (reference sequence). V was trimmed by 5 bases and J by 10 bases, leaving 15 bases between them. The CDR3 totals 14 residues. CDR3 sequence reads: CASSPQDGRSPLHF. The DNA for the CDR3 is TGTGCCAGTAGTCCTCAGGACGGGAGGTCACCCCTCCACTTT.

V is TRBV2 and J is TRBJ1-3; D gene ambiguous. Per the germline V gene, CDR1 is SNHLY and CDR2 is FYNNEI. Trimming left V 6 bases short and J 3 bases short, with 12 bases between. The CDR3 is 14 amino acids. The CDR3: CASRENMNGNTIYF. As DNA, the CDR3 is TGTGCCAGCAGGGAAAACATGAATGGAAACACCATATATTTT.

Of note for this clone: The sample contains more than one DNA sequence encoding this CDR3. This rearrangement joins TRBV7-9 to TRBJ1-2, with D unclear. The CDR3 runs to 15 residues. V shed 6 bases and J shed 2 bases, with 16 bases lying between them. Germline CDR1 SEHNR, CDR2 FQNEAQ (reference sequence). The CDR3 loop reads CASSSRRQANYGYTF. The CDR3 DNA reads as TGTGCCAGCAGTTCACGGAGGCAGGCAAACTATGGCTACACCTTC.

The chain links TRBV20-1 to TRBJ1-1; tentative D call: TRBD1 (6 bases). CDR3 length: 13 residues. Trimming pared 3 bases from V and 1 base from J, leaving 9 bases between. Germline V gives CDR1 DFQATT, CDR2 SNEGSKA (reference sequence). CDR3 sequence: CSASKGGNTEAFF. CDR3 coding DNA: TGCAGTGCTAGTAAGGGGGGGAACACTGAAGCTTTCTTT.

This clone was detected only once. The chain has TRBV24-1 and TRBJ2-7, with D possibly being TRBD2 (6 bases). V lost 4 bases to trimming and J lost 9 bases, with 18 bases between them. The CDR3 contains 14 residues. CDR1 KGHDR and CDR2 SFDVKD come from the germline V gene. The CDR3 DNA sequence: TGTGCCACCAGTGACCTCTCTCTCGTGGGAGGGCAGTACTTC. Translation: CATSDLSLVGGQYF.

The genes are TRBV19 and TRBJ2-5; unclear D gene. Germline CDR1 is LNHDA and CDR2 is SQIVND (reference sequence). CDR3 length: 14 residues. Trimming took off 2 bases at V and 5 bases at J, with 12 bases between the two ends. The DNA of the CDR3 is TGTGCCAGTAGTATAAGGACCGAGGTGGAGACCCAGTACTTC. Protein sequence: CASSIRTEVETQYF.

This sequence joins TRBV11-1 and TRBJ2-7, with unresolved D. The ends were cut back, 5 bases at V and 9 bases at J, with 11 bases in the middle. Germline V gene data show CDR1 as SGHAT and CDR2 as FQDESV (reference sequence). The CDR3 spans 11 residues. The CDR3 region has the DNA TGTGCCAGCAGCCCCGGGCTCCGGCAGTACTTC. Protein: CASSPGLRQYF.

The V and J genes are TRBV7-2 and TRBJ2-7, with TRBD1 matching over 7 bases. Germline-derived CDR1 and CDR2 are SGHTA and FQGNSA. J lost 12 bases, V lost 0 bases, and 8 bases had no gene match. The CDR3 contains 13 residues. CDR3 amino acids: CASSLADREPLYF. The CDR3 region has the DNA TGTGCCAGCAGCTTAGCTGACAGGGAACCCCTGTACTTC. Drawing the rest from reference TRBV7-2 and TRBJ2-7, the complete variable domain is GAGVSQSPSNKVTEKGKDVELRCDPISGHTALYWYRQSLGQGLEFLIYFQGNSAPDKSGLPSDRFSAERTGGSVSTLTIQRTQQEDSAVYLCASSLADREPLYFGPGTRLTVT.

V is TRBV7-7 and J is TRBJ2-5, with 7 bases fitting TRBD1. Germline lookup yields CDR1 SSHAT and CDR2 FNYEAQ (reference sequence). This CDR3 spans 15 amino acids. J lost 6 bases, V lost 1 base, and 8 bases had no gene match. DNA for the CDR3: TGTGCCAGCAGCTTAGTGGCAGGGGGATTGAAGACCCAGTACTTC. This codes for CASSLVAGGLKTQYF.

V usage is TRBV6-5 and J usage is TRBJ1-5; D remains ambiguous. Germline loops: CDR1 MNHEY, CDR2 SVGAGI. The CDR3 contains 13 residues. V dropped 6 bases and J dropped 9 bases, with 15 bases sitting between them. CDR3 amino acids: CASSDTVVRPQHF. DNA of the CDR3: TGTGCCAGCAGCGACACGGTTGTACGGCCCCAGCATTTT.

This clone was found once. CDR3 in amino acids: CASSHGRRSADTQYF. CDR3 in DNA: TGTGCCAGCAGCCATGGACGGAGGTCAGCAGATACGCAGTATTTT. The chain combines TRBV25-1 with TRBJ2-3; TRBD2 is a possible D gene (5 bases). The germline CDR1 and CDR2 sequences are MGHDK and SYGVNS. Between the trimmed V and J ends, which lost 6 bases and 4 bases, there was a span of 17 bases. This CDR3 spans 15 amino acids.

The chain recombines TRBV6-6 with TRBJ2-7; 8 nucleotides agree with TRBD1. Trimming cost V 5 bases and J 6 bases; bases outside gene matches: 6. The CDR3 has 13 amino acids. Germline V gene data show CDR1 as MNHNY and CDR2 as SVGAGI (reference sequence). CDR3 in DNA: TGTGCCAGCAGTAGACAGGGGACGGGCGAGCAGTACTTC. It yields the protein CASSRQGTGEQYF.

CDR3 protein: CASAVASYEQYF. The CDR3 nucleotides read TGTGCCAGTGCGGTAGCCTCCTACGAGCAGTACTTC. V usage is TRBV2 and J usage is TRBJ2-7; no clear D gene. This CDR3 has 12 amino acids. In germline, CDR1 is SNHLY, CDR2 FYNNEI. V shed 9 bases and J shed 0 bases, with 9 bases lying between them.

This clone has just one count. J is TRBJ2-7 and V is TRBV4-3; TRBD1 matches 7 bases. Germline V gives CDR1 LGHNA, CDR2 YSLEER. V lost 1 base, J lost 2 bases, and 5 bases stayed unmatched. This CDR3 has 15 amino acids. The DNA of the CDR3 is TGCGCCAGCAGCCAAGGCCCGGGACAGACCTACGAGCAGTACTTC. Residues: CASSQGPGQTYEQYF.

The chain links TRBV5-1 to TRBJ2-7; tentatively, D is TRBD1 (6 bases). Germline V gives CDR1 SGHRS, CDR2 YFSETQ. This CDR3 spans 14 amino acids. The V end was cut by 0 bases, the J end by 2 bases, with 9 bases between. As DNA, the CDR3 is TGCGCCAGCAGCTTGGGGGCAGGGGCCTACGAGCAGTACTTC. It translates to CASSLGAGAYEQYF.

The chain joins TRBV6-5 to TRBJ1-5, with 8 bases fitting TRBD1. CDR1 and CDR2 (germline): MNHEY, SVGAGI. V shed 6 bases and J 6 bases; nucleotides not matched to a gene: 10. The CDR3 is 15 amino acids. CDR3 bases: TGTGCCAGCAGCTATACCCAGGGGGCTGGTCAGCCCCAGCATTTT. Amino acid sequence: CASSYTQGAGQPQHF.

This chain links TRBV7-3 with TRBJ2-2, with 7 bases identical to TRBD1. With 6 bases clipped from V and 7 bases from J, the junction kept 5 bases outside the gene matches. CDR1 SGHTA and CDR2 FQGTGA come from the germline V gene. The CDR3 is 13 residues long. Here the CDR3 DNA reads TGTGCCAGCAGTTACAGGGGCGGCGGGGAGCTGTTTTTT. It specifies CASSYRGGGELFF.

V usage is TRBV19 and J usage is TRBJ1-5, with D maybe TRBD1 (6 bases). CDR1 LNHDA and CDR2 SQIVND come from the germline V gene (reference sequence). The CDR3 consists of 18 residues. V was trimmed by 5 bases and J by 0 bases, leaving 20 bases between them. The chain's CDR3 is CASSSTTQGYNSNQPQHF. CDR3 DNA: TGTGCCAGTAGTTCCACCACCCAGGGGTACAATAGCAATCAGCCCCAGCATTTT.

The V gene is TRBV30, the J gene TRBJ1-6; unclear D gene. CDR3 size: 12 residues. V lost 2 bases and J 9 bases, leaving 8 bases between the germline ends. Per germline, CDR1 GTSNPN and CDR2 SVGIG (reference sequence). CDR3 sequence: CAWSNSGSPLHF. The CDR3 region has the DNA TGTGCCTGGAGTAATTCGGGTTCACCCCTCCACTTT. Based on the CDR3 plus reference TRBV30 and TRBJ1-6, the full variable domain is SQTIHQWPATLVQPVGSPLSLECTVEGTSNPNLYWYRQAAGRGLQLLFYSVGIGQISSEVPQNLSASRPQDRQFILSSKKLLLSDSGFYLCAWSNSGSPLHFGNGTRLTVT.

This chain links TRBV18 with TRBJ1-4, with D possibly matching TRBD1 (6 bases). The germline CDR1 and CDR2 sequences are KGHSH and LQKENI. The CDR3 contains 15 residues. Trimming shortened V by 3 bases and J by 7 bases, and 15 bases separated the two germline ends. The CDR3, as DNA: TGTGCCAGCTCACCTTGGGACAAAGGGGGTGAAAAACTGTTTTTT. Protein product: CASSPWDKGGEKLFF.

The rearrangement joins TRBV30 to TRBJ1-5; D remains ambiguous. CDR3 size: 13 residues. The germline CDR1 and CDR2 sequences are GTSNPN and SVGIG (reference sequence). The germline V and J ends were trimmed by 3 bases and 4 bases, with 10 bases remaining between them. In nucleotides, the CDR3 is TGTGCCTGGAGCCCCCGACCGAATCAGCCCCAGCATTTT. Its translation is CAWSPRPNQPQHF.

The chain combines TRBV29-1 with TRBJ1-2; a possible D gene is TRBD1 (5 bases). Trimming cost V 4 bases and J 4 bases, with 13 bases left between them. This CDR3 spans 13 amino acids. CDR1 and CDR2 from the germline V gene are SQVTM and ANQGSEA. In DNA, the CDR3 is TGCAGCGTTGTAAGGGACGCAGGCTATGGCTACACCTTC. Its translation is CSVVRDAGYGYTF.

CDR3 region: CASSDSTGGGYTF. The CDR3 DNA reads as TGTGCCAGCAGTGACTCGACAGGGGGCGGCTACACCTTC. This chain uses TRBV6-4 with TRBJ1-2; 10 bases agree with TRBD1. The CDR3 totals 13 residues. The V gene's germline CDR1 is MRHNA and CDR2 SNTAGT. The J segment lost 8 bases and the V segment lost 0 bases, leaving 0 bases of the junction unmatched.

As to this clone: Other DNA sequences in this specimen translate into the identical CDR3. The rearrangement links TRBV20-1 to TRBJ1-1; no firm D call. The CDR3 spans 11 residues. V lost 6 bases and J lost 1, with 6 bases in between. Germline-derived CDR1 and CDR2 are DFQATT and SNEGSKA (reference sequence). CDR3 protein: CSARGNTEAFF. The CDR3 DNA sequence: TGCAGTGCCCGGGGGAACACTGAAGCTTTCTTT.

DNA of the CDR3: TGTGCCAGCAGCCTCCAAACAGGGGTGAATGAGCAGTTCTTC. The encoded protein is CASSLQTGVNEQFF. The chain uses TRBV9 and TRBJ2-1; TRBD1 aligns across 7 bases. This CDR3 contains 14 residues. CDR1 SGDLS and CDR2 YYNGEE come from the germline V gene. J was trimmed by 7 bases and V by 4 bases; bases with no gene match: 8.

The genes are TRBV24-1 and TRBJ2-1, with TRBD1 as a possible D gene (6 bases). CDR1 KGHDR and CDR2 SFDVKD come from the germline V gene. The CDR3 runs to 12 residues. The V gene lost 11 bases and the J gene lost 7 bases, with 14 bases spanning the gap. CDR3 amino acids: CAIQTGGNEQFF. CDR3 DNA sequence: TGTGCCATCCAGACAGGTGGAAATGAGCAGTTCTTC.

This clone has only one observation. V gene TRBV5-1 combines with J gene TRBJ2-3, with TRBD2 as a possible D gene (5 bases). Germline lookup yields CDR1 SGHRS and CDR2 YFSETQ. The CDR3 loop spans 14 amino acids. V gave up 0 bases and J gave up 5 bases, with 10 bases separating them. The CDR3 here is CASSLASGGDTQYF. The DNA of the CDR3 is TGCGCCAGCAGCTTGGCCTCAGGAGGAGATACGCAGTATTTT.

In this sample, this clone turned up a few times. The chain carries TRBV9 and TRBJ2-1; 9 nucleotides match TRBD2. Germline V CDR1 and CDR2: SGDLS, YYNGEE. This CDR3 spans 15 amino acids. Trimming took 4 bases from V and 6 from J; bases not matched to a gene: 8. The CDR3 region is CASSFQPGLANEQFF. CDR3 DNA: TGTGCCAGCAGCTTTCAGCCGGGACTAGCCAATGAGCAGTTCTTC.

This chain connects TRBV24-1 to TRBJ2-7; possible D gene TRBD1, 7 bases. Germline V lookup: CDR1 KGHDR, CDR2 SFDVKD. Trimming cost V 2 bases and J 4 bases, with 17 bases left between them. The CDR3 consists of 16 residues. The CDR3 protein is CATSDSGTPGGYEQYF. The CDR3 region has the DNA TGTGCCACCAGTGATTCCGGGACACCAGGGGGGTACGAGCAGTACTTC.